This TCR beta chain came from a study of blood T cell repertoires in COVID-19. Using immunoSEQ multiplex PCR, the repertoire was profiled, and TCRdb retains in-frame clones only, with some absent. This table has more than 15,000 clones, around 90% appearing once. Trimming cost V 7 bases and J 3 bases, with 13 bases left between them. From germline, CDR1 is SGHRS and CDR2 YFSETQ. The CDR3 sequence is 13 residues long. Sequencing input: peripheral blood. The TCR originated in a human donor in a cohort sampled during active COVID-19. The chain combines TRBV5-1 with TRBJ2-5, with D perhaps matching TRBD2 (5 bases). The CDR3: CASRRTSEETQYF. The CDR3 coding sequence is TGCGCCAGCCGACGTACTAGTGAAGAGACCCAGTACTTC.